Listed below are T cell receptor beta chains from one sample, sequenced in a study of blood T cell repertoires in COVID-19. Only in-frame clones appear in the TCRdb table, and some are missing; sequencing was by immunoSEQ multiplex PCR. The table lists about 150,000 clones, around 87% of them singletons. Material for sequencing was peripheral blood. These TCRs come from a woman aged 40 to 50 with acute or convalescent COVID-19. Each CDR3 is given without its conserved first and last residue.

CDR3 protein: ASSPQRGGEGYT
J gene: TRBJ1-2
V gene: TRBV3-1/TRBV3-2

CDR3 protein: ASSEEGQGAYEQY
J gene: TRBJ2-7
V gene: TRBV6-1

CDR3 protein: ASSLNSNQPQH
J gene: TRBJ1-5
V gene: TRBV12-3/TRBV12-4

CDR3 protein: ASSLRGTYEQY
J gene: TRBJ2-7
V gene: TRBV7-9

CDR3 protein: ASSQDRDSANYGYT
J gene: TRBJ1-2
V gene: TRBV3-1/TRBV3-2

CDR3 protein: ASSSTGNEQF
J gene: TRBJ2-1
V gene: TRBV5-1

CDR3 protein: ASSLGLAVSYEQY
J gene: TRBJ2-7
V gene: TRBV11-2

CDR3 protein: ASSTGQWNEKLF
J gene: TRBJ1-4
V gene: TRBV10-2

CDR3 protein: ASSIVRVNEQF
J gene: TRBJ2-1
V gene: TRBV19

CDR3 protein: ASSDGTTLPGNQPQH
J gene: TRBJ1-5
V gene: TRBV19

CDR3 protein: ACTGEAYEQY
J gene: TRBJ2-7
V gene: TRBV30

CDR3 protein: ASRQGTNYGYT
J gene: TRBJ1-2
V gene: TRBV28

CDR3 protein: ASLTPDRGILRVQPQH
J gene: TRBJ1-5
V gene: TRBV10-3

CDR3 protein: ASSSRTSGVTDTQY
J gene: TRBJ2-3
V gene: TRBV27

CDR3 protein: ASSLEGFYEQY
J gene: TRBJ2-7
V gene: TRBV13

CDR3 protein: ASGRGGADEKLF
J gene: TRBJ1-4
V gene: TRBV6-5

CDR3 protein: ASSLMRENHGELF
J gene: TRBJ2-2
V gene: TRBV5-8

CDR3 protein: ASSQYRDIANYGYT
J gene: TRBJ1-2
V gene: TRBV4-2

CDR3 protein: ASSDRLAGGLETQY
J gene: TRBJ2-5
V gene: TRBV9

CDR3 protein: ASSLGTGNEQF
J gene: TRBJ2-1
V gene: TRBV27

CDR3 protein: ASSEGTPNEKLF
J gene: TRBJ1-4
V gene: TRBV27

CDR3 protein: SVRRGSGANVLT
J gene: TRBJ2-6
V gene: TRBV29-1

CDR3 protein: ASREDTNTGELF
J gene: TRBJ2-2
V gene: TRBV7-9

CDR3 protein: SWEGALTDTQY
J gene: TRBJ2-3
V gene: TRBV29-1

CDR3 protein: ASSQGQDAGELF
J gene: TRBJ2-2
V gene: TRBV18

CDR3 protein: ASRDNSYEQY
J gene: TRBJ2-7
V gene: TRBV12-3/TRBV12-4

CDR3 protein: ASSDHEPGQATIYEQY
J gene: TRBJ2-7
V gene: TRBV6-1

CDR3 protein: SASENLRFNYGYT
J gene: TRBJ1-2
V gene: TRBV20-1

CDR3 protein: ASSLSPGSGGSKETQY
J gene: TRBJ2-5
V gene: TRBV5-4

CDR3 protein: ASSYSGQGGNSPLH
J gene: TRBJ1-6
V gene: TRBV6-5

CDR3 protein: ASSPTRTGKFNTGELF
J gene: TRBJ2-2
V gene: TRBV7-9

CDR3 protein: ASSQDSAAGGMNEQF
J gene: TRBJ2-1
V gene: TRBV3-1/TRBV3-2

CDR3 protein: ASSLDLSNQPQH
J gene: TRBJ1-5
V gene: TRBV5-5

CDR3 protein: ASSQDLAGGLRDTQY
J gene: TRBJ2-3
V gene: TRBV4-2

CDR3 protein: ASSQEGGQAAEQY
J gene: TRBJ2-7
V gene: TRBV3-1/TRBV3-2

CDR3 protein: ASSPLGQGNQPQH
J gene: TRBJ1-5
V gene: TRBV18

CDR3 protein: ASSQGLRGNEQF
J gene: TRBJ2-1
V gene: TRBV4-1

CDR3 protein: ASRGTVNTEAF
J gene: TRBJ1-1
V gene: TRBV19

CDR3 protein: ASSLGEREGLETQY
J gene: TRBJ2-5
V gene: TRBV7-9

CDR3 protein: ASSFREWSYEQY
J gene: TRBJ2-7
V gene: TRBV5-6

CDR3 protein: ASSPYLAGGGNEQF
J gene: TRBJ2-1
V gene: TRBV5-4

CDR3 protein: ASSQVLAGAGDTQY
J gene: TRBJ2-3
V gene: TRBV3-1/TRBV3-2

CDR3 protein: ASGLVGGSSYNSPLH
J gene: TRBJ1-6
V gene: TRBV12-5

CDR3 protein: ASGNDSWTSQEREQF
J gene: TRBJ2-1
V gene: TRBV12-5

CDR3 protein: ASSLAGSGYT
J gene: TRBJ1-2
V gene: TRBV27

CDR3 protein: ASSIDPRETTGELF
J gene: TRBJ2-2
V gene: TRBV19